This entry lists 22 T cell receptor beta chains sequenced from one sample in a study of CD8 T cells in ankylosing spondylitis. Notes on the study in general: Characteristic of ankylosing spondylitis blood, it appeared, was a TCR beta motif comprising roughly eight highly homologous variants.

The antigens of these receptors remain unknown. MiXCR, applied by TCRdb to the 5' RACE reads, yields one record per CDR3 protein. This table holds about 390,000 distinct CDR3 sequences, more than 20% found once. The sequencing sample was made of blood, either unsorted or a sorted T cell fraction (not recorded which). The receptors were gathered from a male donor with ankylosing spondylitis.

This clonotype was observed at least ten times. CDR3 in DNA: TGTGCCAGCAGTTTTAATAGCGGGAGTAACTACAATGAGCAGTTCTTC. This sequence encodes CASSFNSGSNYNEQFF. The chain has TRBV12-3 or TRBV12-4 and TRBJ2-1; TRBD2 aligns across 9 bases. The V segment lost 3 bases and the J segment 3 bases; nucleotides outside the gene matches: 6. The CDR3 totals 16 residues.

This clonotype showed up just a few times. The chain uses TRBV6-1 and TRBJ2-4, with D uncertain. The CDR3 is made up of 13 amino acids. The germline V gene has CDR1 MNHNS and CDR2 SASEGT. The V and J ends lost 7 bases and 1 base respectively, with 8 bases between them. The CDR3 bases are TGTGCCAGCAAGGCCCTGGCCAAAAACATTCAGTACTTC. Translated: CASKALAKNIQYF.

This clonotype was counted only a few times. The V gene is TRBV4-3, the J gene TRBJ1-1, with 9 bases identical to TRBD1. The ends lost 4 bases at V and 7 bases at J; junction bases unmatched: 1. Germline CDR1 is LGHNA and CDR2 is YSLEER. The CDR3 length is 12 residues. CDR3 sequence: CASSRTGDEAFF. CDR3 coding DNA: TGCGCCAGCAGCCGGACAGGGGATGAAGCTTTCTTT.

The chain recombines TRBV30 with TRBJ1-6; 10 bases line up with TRBD1. Germline V gene sequence: CDR1 GTSNPN, CDR2 SVGIG (reference sequence). V lost 2 bases and J lost 7; bases outside the gene matches: 5. CDR3 size: 15 residues. CDR3 DNA: TGTGCCTGGAGTCGGACAGGGGGTAGGAATTCACCCCTCCACTTT. It encodes CAWSRTGGRNSPLHF.

V is TRBV12-3 or TRBV12-4 and J is TRBJ2-3; D unclear. The CDR3 is 14 residues long. V dropped 4 bases and J dropped 5 bases, with 13 bases sitting between them. This CDR3 reads CASSSSRTEDTQYF. CDR3 coding DNA: TGTGCCAGCAGTTCTTCAAGGACGGAAGATACGCAGTATTTT.

This clonotype has more than one count but fewer than ten. The rearrangement joins TRBV7-2 to TRBJ2-7, with D possibly TRBD1 on 6 matching bases. V lost 5 bases and J lost 0, with 11 bases in between. CDR3 length: 14 amino acids. Germline CDR1 reads SGHTA; CDR2 reads FQGNSA. In DNA, the CDR3 is TGTGCCAGCAGCCCCAGGGGCGGCTCCTACGAGCAGTACTTC. Translating it yields CASSPRGGSYEQYF.

This clonotype has just a few counts. The chain couples TRBV4-2 to TRBJ2-3; maybe TRBD2 (7 bases). The CDR3 is 17 amino acids. Trimming pared 1 base from V and 0 bases from J, leaving 14 bases between. Germline V gene lookup returns CDR1 LGHNA and CDR2 YNFKEQ. CDR3 region: CASSQVLGGGSTDTQYF. The CDR3 coding sequence is TGTGCCAGCAGCCAAGTCCTCGGCGGGGGCAGCACAGATACGCAGTATTTT.

This clonotype was counted a few times. The chain uses TRBV4-2 and TRBJ2-5; no definite D call. CDR1 is LGHNA, CDR2 YNFKEQ, per germline. V was shortened by 0 bases and J by 1 base, with 12 bases between the two germline ends. The CDR3 spans 16 residues. CDR3 loop: CASSQEPPGLQETQYF. CDR3 bases: TGTGCCAGCAGCCAAGAACCCCCGGGCCTCCAAGAGACCCAGTACTTC.

This chain uses TRBV10-3 with TRBJ1-1; D may be TRBD1 (5 bases). Trimming shortened V by 3 bases and J by 4 bases, and 12 bases separated the two germline ends. The germline V gene has CDR1 ENHRY and CDR2 SYGVKD. The CDR3 extends over 14 amino acids. The CDR3 protein is CAISDRQGVTEAFF. The CDR3 coding sequence is TGTGCCATCAGTGACCGCCAGGGCGTCACTGAAGCTTTCTTT.

The CDR3 sequence is CASSLVSDGVAEAFF. The CDR3 DNA reads TGTGCCAGCAGCTTAGTGTCGGACGGTGTGGCTGAAGCTTTCTTT. This rearrangement joins TRBV7-8 to TRBJ1-1; D call uncertain. The CDR3 length is 15 residues. Trimming took off 1 base at V and 6 bases at J, with 15 bases between the two ends. The germline CDR1 and CDR2 sequences are SGHVS and FQNEAQ.

This clonotype was recorded a few times. The chain uses TRBV15 and TRBJ1-5; 12 bases agree with TRBD1. This CDR3 spans 16 amino acids. Per the germline V gene, CDR1 is LNHNV and CDR2 is YYDKDF (reference sequence). The V and J ends lost 4 bases and 7 bases, in that order; junction bases with no gene match: 8. For the CDR3, the DNA is TGTGCCACCAGCAACCCGGGACAGGGGGCAGGGCAGCCCCAGCATTTT. Its translation is CATSNPGQGAGQPQHF. The whole variable domain, filled in from reference TRBV15 and TRBJ1-5, reads DAMVIQNPRYQVTQFGKPVTLSCSQTLNHNVMYWYQQKSSQAPKLLFHYYDKDFNNEADTPDNFQSRRPNTSFCFLDIRSPGLGDTAMYLCATSNPGQGAGQPQHFGDGTRLSIL.

This clonotype was seen only a few times. The chain recombines TRBV25-1 with TRBJ2-7; D unclear. Germline loops: CDR1 MGHDK, CDR2 SYGVNS. This CDR3 has 14 residues. Trimming removed 0 bases from V and 0 bases from J, with 6 bases in between. This chain's CDR3 is CASSEYWGSYEQYF. The CDR3 DNA is TGTGCCAGCAGTGAATATTGGGGCTCCTACGAGCAGTACTTC.

The J gene is TRBJ2-5, the V gene TRBV5-1, with 8 bases matching TRBD1. The germline gives CDR1 SGHRS, CDR2 YFSETQ. The CDR3 length is 16 residues. V shed 1 base, J shed 2 bases, and the junction held 7 bases outside the gene matches. The CDR3 DNA reads TGCGCCAGCAGCTTGCCCCGACAGGGGCTTCAAGAGACCCAGTACTTC. Translation gives CASSLPRQGLQETQYF.

This chain joins TRBV20-1 and TRBJ2-1; TRBD1 matches 10 bases. CDR1 is DFQATT, CDR2 SNEGSKA, per germline (reference sequence). J was trimmed by 9 bases and V by 1 base; bases with no gene match: 6. The CDR3 is made up of 14 amino acids. The CDR3 nucleotides are TGCAGTGCTAGAGGGGACAGGGGTTGGGGTGAGCAGTTCTTC. Protein product: CSARGDRGWGEQFF.

This chain uses TRBV4-2 with TRBJ2-5; 7 bases agree with TRBD1. Germline V gene sequence: CDR1 LGHNA, CDR2 YNFKEQ. The CDR3 has 13 residues. With 5 bases clipped from V and 1 base from J, the junction kept 1 base outside the gene matches. The CDR3 loop is CASSRGPQETQYF. The CDR3 DNA follows: TGTGCCAGCAGCAGGGGGCCCCAAGAGACCCAGTACTTC.

As for this clonotype: The CDR3 carries no conserved terminal phenylalanine or tryptophan, so it likely arises from a read error. The chain recombines TRBV20-1 with TRBJ2-7, with unresolved D. Deletions cut 5 bases from V and 3 bases from J, with 17 bases between. The germline gives CDR1 DFQATT, CDR2 SNEGSKA (reference sequence). The length of the CDR3 is 14 residues. The CDR3 DNA is TGCAGTGCTGCCCCCGTGGTTTGGGGCTACGAGCAGTACTCC. Protein: CSAAPVVWGYEQYS.

Points on this clonotype: Given a much more abundant clone one base away, this may be a read error. This sequence joins TRBV20-1 and TRBJ1-5, with a tentative D call TRBD1 (6 bases). V shed 5 bases and J shed 5 bases, with 13 bases lying between them. This CDR3 is 13 amino acids long. The V gene's germline CDR1 is DFQATT and CDR2 SNEGSKA (reference sequence). This chain's CDR3 is CSAATGLDQPQHF. CDR3 nucleotides: TGCAGTGCTGCCACAGGGTTAGATCAGCCCCAGCATTTT.

This clonotype was observed a handful of times. The chain has TRBV5-1 and TRBJ2-5, with D tentatively TRBD1 (6 bases). The CDR3 consists of 15 residues. Germline CDR1 is SGHRS and CDR2 is YFSETQ. V lost 6 bases, J lost 0 bases, and 15 bases lay in between. CDR3 in DNA: TGCGCCAGCACCCTGGGGGCGTTAGACCAAGAGACCCAGTACTTC. Protein sequence: CASTLGALDQETQYF.

The gene calls are TRBV12-3 or TRBV12-4 and TRBJ2-7; D is perhaps TRBD1 (6 bases). The V and J ends lost 7 bases and 9 bases respectively, with 16 bases between them. The CDR3 sequence is 12 residues long. Here the CDR3 reads CASTQQGVAQYF. The CDR3 DNA reads as TGTGCCAGCACCCAACAGGGTGTAGCGCAGTACTTC.

This chain joins TRBV10-3 and TRBJ2-1; 13 nucleotides line up with TRBD2. V lost 6 bases to trimming and J lost 0 bases; unmatched junction nucleotides: 8. The CDR3 length is 18 residues. Germline CDR1 and CDR2: ENHRY and SYGVKD. The CDR3 nucleotides are TGTGCCATCAGCAACGATGGGACTAGCGGGATCTCCTACAATGAGCAGTTCTTC. It codes for CAISNDGTSGISYNEQFF.

This clonotype was recorded a few times. The chain is built from TRBV5-1 and TRBJ1-1; TRBD1 agrees at 10 bases. After removal of 4 bases from V and 6 bases from J, the junction contained 6 bases not matched to a gene. The CDR3 covers 14 residues. Germline CDR1 and CDR2: SGHRS and YFSETQ. CDR3 bases: TGCGCCAGCAGCCCGGGACAGGGGATCGCTGAAGCTTTCTTT. This codes for CASSPGQGIAEAFF.

This clonotype turned up a few times. This chain connects TRBV28 to TRBJ2-1, with 9 bases lining up with TRBD1. The CDR3 covers 18 residues. CDR1 MDHEN and CDR2 SYDVKM come from the germline V gene. J gave up 3 bases and V 0 bases, and 9 bases lay outside the gene matches. Here the CDR3 DNA reads TGTGCCAGCAGTTTATGGGGACAGGGTAAGAGCAACTACAATGAGCAGTTCTTC. Residues: CASSLWGQGKSNYNEQFF. The entire variable domain, with the rest obtained from reference TRBV28 and TRBJ2-1, is as follows: DVKVTQSSRYLVKRTGEKVFLECVQDMDHENMFWYRQDPGLGLRLIYFSYDVKMKEKGDIPEGYSVSREKKERFSLILESASTNQTSMYLCASSLWGQGKSNYNEQFFGPGTRLTVL.